The sequence of this T cell receptor (beta chain) was determined in a study of blood T cells in healthy people across ages. The V and J ends lost 3 bases and 10 bases respectively, with 18 bases between them. The germline V gene has CDR1 LNHDA and CDR2 SQIVND (reference sequence). The CDR3 contains 14 residues. Alongside a J-beta primer mix, a sample-barcoded 5' primer served in a second PCR lasting roughly 7 to 12 cycles. MiXCR, run by TCRdb on the 5' RACE reads, gives a single entry per CDR3 protein. Here the sample spans around 1,000,000 distinct CDR3 sequences, roughly 24% being singletons. This same sample was also taken into another study, of T cells of mothers and their children.

The sequence was obtained from a girl aged 2 to 10 in good health. Sequenced material: blood. This rearrangement joins TRBV19 to TRBJ1-1; no firm D call. CDR3 in DNA: TGTGCCAGTAGTATTACGTTCGATCCCGGGAGAGCTTTCTTT. Protein: CASSITFDPGRAFF.